Listed here is a single T cell receptor beta chain. Generated by immunoSEQ multiplex PCR, the TCRdb table keeps only in-frame clones and is missing some. The table shows 60,000 to 75,000 clones, with roughly nine tenths occurring only once. CDR3 length: 14 amino acids. The ends lost 7 bases at V and 4 bases at J; junction bases unmatched: 8. From germline, CDR1 is MNHEY and CDR2 SMNVEV (reference sequence). The sample is drawn from a study of T cell changes during pregnancy in multiple sclerosis. The sample in question was peripheral blood, obtained in the second trimester of pregnancy. The chain joins TRBV27 to TRBJ1-1, with 8 bases aligning to TRBD1. The sequence came from a female donor in good health, enrolled as a control in a pregnancy study. CDR3: CASNIYRGTTEAFF. The DNA for the CDR3 is TGTGCCAGCAATATATACAGGGGGACCACTGAAGCTTTCTTT.